This TCR beta chain originates from a study of cytomegalovirus exposure and HLA in healthy donors. PCR primers comprised 60 Vbeta and 13 Jbeta primers. Using immunoSEQ multiplex PCR, the repertoire was profiled, and TCRdb retains in-frame clones only, with some absent. The sample holds roughly 200,000 clones, around 85% seen once. CDR1 SGHAT and CDR2 FQDESV come from the germline V gene (reference sequence). There are 17 residues in the CDR3. The ends lost 4 bases at V and 7 bases at J; junction bases unmatched: 19. Study-level findings and limits: For most TCR beta V segments, an earlier analysis put the productive rate at about 87% or about 30% of the time.

As for this clone: The target antigen is unknown.

This chain joins TRBV11-1 and TRBJ2-7; 7 bases match TRBD1. The sample consisted of PBMCs. This TCR derives from a woman in her forties or fifties in good health and CMV-seronegative. The CDR3 bases are TGTGCCAGCAGCTCACCGGCTAGGGGGCGGCCATGGGAAGAGCAGTACTTC. Translating it yields CASSSPARGRPWEEQYF.